These T cell receptor beta chains were read from a single sample in a study of T cells expressing NK-cell markers. No DNA is given; TCRdb re-called the 5' RACE reads and lists each CDR3 protein once. Found here are about 430,000 distinct CDR3 sequences; the top ten clones hold roughly 1.4%. Sequencing was done on a sample of blood T cells: a sorted CD56 or NKG2C T cell subset, CD4+ or CD8+ T cells, or bulk PBMC T cells (not recorded which). The receptors were sampled from a woman aged 45-65 years in good health. The CDR3 runs from the conserved cysteine through the conserved F or W.

V gene	J gene	CDR3 protein
TRBV3-1	TRBJ2-1	CASSQEWGTEQFF
TRBV15	TRBJ1-5	CATSRDTFADRYSNQPQHF
TRBV7-3	TRBJ2-7	CASSFTASGRINEQYF
TRBV29-1	TRBJ2-3	CSSLGGRATTDTQYF
TRBV12-3/TRBV12-4	TRBJ1-5	CASSRGRGGGNQPQHF
TRBV12-5	TRBJ2-6	CASGLGGSGANVLTF
TRBV20-1	TRBJ1-1	CSARAWTGRNTEAFF
TRBV20-1	TRBJ2-1	CSAPGLAGAGYNEQFF
TRBV20-1	TRBJ2-7	CSARDYGKDEQYF
TRBV28	TRBJ2-2	CASSWTGFVGELFF
TRBV20-1	TRBJ1-2	CSARDVLLPYGYTF
TRBV6-6	TRBJ1-5	CASSSGQGHQPQHF
TRBV4-2	TRBJ1-1	CASSRNRVNTEAFF
TRBV11-2	TRBJ1-2	CASSLVNGWGGHYGYTF
TRBV3-1	TRBJ2-5	CASSQGRTSGKPYQETQYF
TRBV12-3/TRBV12-4	TRBJ2-3	CASSLSLAGTDTQYF
TRBV6-5	TRBJ2-2	CASSYLSGRAGELFF
TRBV7-6	TRBJ2-1	CASSSDRGSYNEQFF
TRBV9	TRBJ2-2	CASSVLGQNTGELFF
TRBV5-6	TRBJ2-3	CASSTPMIQAGAGDTQYF
TRBV5-1	TRBJ2-6	CASSSSGRTGANVLTF
TRBV7-9	TRBJ2-3	CASSPLGTDTQYF
TRBV3-1	TRBJ1-5	CASSQGPGAADQPQHF
TRBV12-3/TRBV12-4	TRBJ2-5	CASSFGHRGRGKETQYF
TRBV21-1	TRBJ1-4	CASSKNEGQLFATNEKLFF
TRBV7-2	TRBJ1-1	CASSLASGRGAFF
TRBV5-5	TRBJ1-5	CASSFQWGNQPQHF
TRBV5-1	TRBJ1-2	CASSPGTNYGYTF
TRBV29-1	TRBJ2-1	CSVMVLAGGSSYNEQFF
TRBV20-1	TRBJ2-1	CSARRFERTSGRATQFF
TRBV20-1	TRBJ2-1	CSASPLAHEQFF
TRBV24-1	TRBJ2-3	CATSDETSGRSTDTQYF
TRBV5-1	TRBJ2-7	CASSLQGGTYEQYF
TRBV5-1	TRBJ2-1	CASSLASGSVNEQFF
TRBV6-1	TRBJ2-5	CASSGPRGETQYF
TRBV27	TRBJ1-1	CASTKYGTGRNTEAFF
TRBV6-6	TRBJ1-5	CASSTDSGSNQPQHF
TRBV14	TRBJ2-3	CASSRQGVDTQYF
TRBV4-1	TRBJ2-2	CASRSIAGNTGELFF
TRBV20-1	TRBJ2-5	CSARELRRRETQYF
TRBV30	TRBJ2-1	CAWSLGLAVNEQFF
TRBV12-3/TRBV12-4	TRBJ2-3	CASSLGGNTDTQYF
TRBV15	TRBJ2-2	CATSRGAGGTGELFF
TRBV18	TRBJ2-7	CASSPLDGLSSEQYF
TRBV5-6	TRBJ2-2	CASSLVGGLATNTGELFF
TRBV29-1	TRBJ2-7	CSVQRELPYEQYF
TRBV20-1	TRBJ2-3	CSATAKEFPQYF
TRBV5-1	TRBJ2-7	CASGGEGVREQYF
TRBV20-1	TRBJ2-1	CSSYNSGRANEQFF